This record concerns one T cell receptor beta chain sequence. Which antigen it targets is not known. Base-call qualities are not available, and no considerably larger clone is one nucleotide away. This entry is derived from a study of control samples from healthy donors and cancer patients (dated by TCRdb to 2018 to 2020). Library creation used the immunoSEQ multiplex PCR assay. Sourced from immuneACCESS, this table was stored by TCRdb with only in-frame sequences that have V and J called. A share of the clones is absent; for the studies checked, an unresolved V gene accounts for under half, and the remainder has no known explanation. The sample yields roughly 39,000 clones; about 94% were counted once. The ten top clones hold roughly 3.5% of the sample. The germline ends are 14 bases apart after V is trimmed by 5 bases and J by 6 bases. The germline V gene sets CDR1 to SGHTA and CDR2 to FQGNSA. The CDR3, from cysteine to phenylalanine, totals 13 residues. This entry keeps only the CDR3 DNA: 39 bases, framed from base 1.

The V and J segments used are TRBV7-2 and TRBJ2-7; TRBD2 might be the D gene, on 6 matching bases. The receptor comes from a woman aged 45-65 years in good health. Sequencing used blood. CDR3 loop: CASSTSTRGEQYF. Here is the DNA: TGTGCCAGCAGCACGTCAACGCGGGGCGAGCAGTACTTC.